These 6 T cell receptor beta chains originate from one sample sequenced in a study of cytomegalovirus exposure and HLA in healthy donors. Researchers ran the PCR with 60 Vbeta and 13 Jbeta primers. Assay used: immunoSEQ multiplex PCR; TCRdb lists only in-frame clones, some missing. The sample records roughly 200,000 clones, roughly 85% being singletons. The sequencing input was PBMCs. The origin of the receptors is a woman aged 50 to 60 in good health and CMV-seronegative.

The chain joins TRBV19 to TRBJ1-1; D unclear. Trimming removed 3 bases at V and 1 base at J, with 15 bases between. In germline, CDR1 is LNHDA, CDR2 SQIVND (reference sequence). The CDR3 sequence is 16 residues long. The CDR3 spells CASSIGHWAGNTEAFF. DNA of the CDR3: TGTGCCAGTAGTATCGGTCACTGGGCAGGGAACACTGAAGCTTTCTTT.

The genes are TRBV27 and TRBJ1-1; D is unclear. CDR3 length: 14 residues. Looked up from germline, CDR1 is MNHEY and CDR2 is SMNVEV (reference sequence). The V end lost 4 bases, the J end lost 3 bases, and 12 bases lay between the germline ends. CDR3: CASSSLRRDTEAFF. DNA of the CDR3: TGTGCCAGCAGTTCCCTCCGCCGGGACACTGAAGCTTTCTTT.

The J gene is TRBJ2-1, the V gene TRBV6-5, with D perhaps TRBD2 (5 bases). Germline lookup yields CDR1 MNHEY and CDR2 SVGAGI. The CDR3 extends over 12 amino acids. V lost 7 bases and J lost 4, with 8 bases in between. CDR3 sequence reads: CASTGVYNEQFF. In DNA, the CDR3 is TGTGCCAGCACCGGGGTATACAATGAGCAGTTCTTC.

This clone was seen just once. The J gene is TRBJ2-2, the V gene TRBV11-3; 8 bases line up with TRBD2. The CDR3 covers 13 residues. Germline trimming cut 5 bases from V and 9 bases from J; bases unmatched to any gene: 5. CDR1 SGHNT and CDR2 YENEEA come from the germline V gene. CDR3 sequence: CASSPGGDRELFF. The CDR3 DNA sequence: TGTGCCAGCAGCCCGGGAGGGGATCGGGAGCTGTTTTTT.

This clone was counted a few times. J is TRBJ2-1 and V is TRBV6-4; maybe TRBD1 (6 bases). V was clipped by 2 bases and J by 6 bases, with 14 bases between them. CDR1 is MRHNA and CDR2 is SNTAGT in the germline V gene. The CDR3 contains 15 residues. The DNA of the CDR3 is TGTGCCAGCAGTGACCGATTAGGGGGATCCAATGAGCAGTTCTTC. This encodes CASSDRLGGSNEQFF.

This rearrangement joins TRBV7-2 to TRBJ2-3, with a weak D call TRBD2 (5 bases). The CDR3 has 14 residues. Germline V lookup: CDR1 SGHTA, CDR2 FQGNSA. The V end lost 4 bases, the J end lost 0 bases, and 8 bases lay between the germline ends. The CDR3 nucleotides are TGTGCCAGCAGCTCCCGGACTAGCACAGATACGCAGTATTTT. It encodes CASSSRTSTDTQYF.